This T cell receptor (beta chain) was retrieved from a study of PD-L1 blockade in urothelial cancer. Study-wide background: The patients' atezolizumab therapy, 1,200 mg intravenously every 3 weeks, started in the mid-2010s. At 3 weeks (second dose) and 6 weeks after starting treatment, blood was analyzed.

The repertoire was sequenced with immunoSEQ multiplex PCR; TCRdb's copy has only in-frame clones and lacks some. This table has some 42,000 clones, roughly 86% appearing once. Trimming took 4 bases from V and 7 from J; bases not matched to a gene: 4. This CDR3 spans 15 amino acids. Germline-derived CDR1 and CDR2 are SGHTS and YDEGEE. The receptor was derived from a man between 65 and 85 years old with urothelial cancer. This sequence joins TRBV5-8 and TRBJ2-2; 13 nucleotides match TRBD2. This material consisted of PBMCs, taken around atezolizumab (anti-PD-L1) treatment. DNA of the CDR3: TGTGCCAGCAGCACTAGCGGGAGGGCCGACGGGGAGCTGTTTTTT. It yields the protein CASSTSGRADGELFF.